Presented here are 8 T cell receptor beta chains from one specimen sequenced in a study of T cell changes during pregnancy in multiple sclerosis. Generated by immunoSEQ multiplex PCR, the TCRdb table keeps only in-frame clones and is missing some. This table holds roughly 59,000 clones, 93% found once. Here the sequenced sample was CD4+ T cells from peripheral blood mononuclear cells, taken before pregnancy. These receptors were taken from a female donor with multiple sclerosis, enrolled in a pregnancy study.

This chain joins TRBV27 and TRBJ1-2; D gene ambiguous. The CDR3 has 14 residues. Germline values: CDR1 MNHEY, CDR2 SMNVEV (reference sequence). V lost 6 bases, J lost 7 bases, and 18 bases lay in between. CDR3 sequence reads: CASSLLGPLGGYTF. DNA for the CDR3: TGTGCCAGCAGCCTTCTGGGTCCTCTAGGTGGCTACACCTTC.

This clone was detected once. This chain uses TRBV28 with TRBJ2-1; no clear D gene. Trimming removed 1 base at V and 8 bases at J, with 9 bases between. This CDR3 has 13 residues. Germline-derived CDR1 and CDR2 are MDHEN and SYDVKM. Here the CDR3 DNA reads TGTGCCAGCAGTTTATCTTGGCCCGATGAGCAGTTCTTC. This sequence encodes CASSLSWPDEQFF. Drawing the rest from reference TRBV28 and TRBJ2-1, the complete variable domain is DVKVTQSSRYLVKRTGEKVFLECVQDMDHENMFWYRQDPGLGLRLIYFSYDVKMKEKGDIPEGYSVSREKKERFSLILESASTNQTSMYLCASSLSWPDEQFFGPGTRLTVL.

DNA of the CDR3: TGTGCCAGCTCATCAAGACTAGCGGGAGGGCTGTCTACAGATACGCAGTATTTT. Residues: CASSSRLAGGLSTDTQYF. This chain connects TRBV18 to TRBJ2-3; 14 nucleotides agree with TRBD2. V shed 5 bases, J shed 3 bases, and the junction held 10 bases outside the gene matches. The CDR3 extends over 18 amino acids. Looked up from germline, CDR1 is KGHSH and CDR2 is LQKENI.

This sequence joins TRBV4-2 and TRBJ2-1; TRBD2 matches at 8 bases. The CDR3 covers 17 residues. The germline gives CDR1 LGHNA, CDR2 YNFKEQ. With V trimmed by 1 base and J by 3 bases, 8 bases remained unmatched. The CDR3 region has the DNA TGTGCCAGCAGCCAAGTCGGAGCGGGAGTCATCTACAATGAGCAGTTCTTC. This codes for CASSQVGAGVIYNEQFF.

The rearrangement links TRBV19 to TRBJ2-3; 8 nucleotides line up with TRBD2. The J segment lost 6 bases and the V segment lost 4 bases, leaving 6 bases of the junction unmatched. Germline loops: CDR1 LNHDA, CDR2 SQIVND (reference sequence). This CDR3 spans 14 amino acids. CDR3 DNA: TGTGCCAGTAGTACGACAGCGGGGGCGGATACGCAGTATTTT. Encoded protein: CASSTTAGADTQYF.

The genes are TRBV27 and TRBJ2-7, with D tentatively TRBD1 (7 bases). V was pared by 4 bases and J by 9 bases, with 13 bases between. The CDR3 length is 12 residues. Germline CDR1 is MNHEY and CDR2 is SMNVEV (reference sequence). The CDR3: CASSSGRGAQYF. The CDR3 DNA is TGTGCCAGCAGTTCGGGCAGGGGGGCGCAGTACTTC.

The J gene is TRBJ2-3, the V gene TRBV29-1; no definite D call. CDR1 SQVTM and CDR2 ANQGSEA come from the germline V gene. Deletions cut 3 bases from V and 4 bases from J, with 5 bases between. This CDR3 has 11 amino acids. The CDR3 spells CSVERADTQYF. CDR3 DNA: TGCAGCGTTGAGAGAGCAGATACGCAGTATTTT.

The chain uses TRBV20-1 and TRBJ2-5, with D tentatively TRBD2 (6 bases). The V gene lost 5 bases and the J gene lost 4 bases, with 8 bases spanning the gap. The CDR3 length is 11 residues. Germline V gene data show CDR1 as DFQATT and CDR2 as SNEGSKA (reference sequence). The CDR3 region is CSAVGGETQYF. Written as DNA, the CDR3 is TGCAGTGCTGTGGGAGGAGAGACCCAGTACTTC.